This T cell receptor (beta chain) was recorded in a study of monozygotic twins with inflammatory bowel disease. Study-level findings and limits: Healthy twins showed more clonotype sharing with others than IBD patients, especially patients with disease activity.

A word on this clonotype: Its antigen is undetermined.

Researchers used 3500 ng of total RNA for each TCR library. TCRdb reprocessed the 5' RACE reads, with one entry per CDR3 protein and no DNA. This sample contains about 41,000 distinct CDR3 sequences. The CDR3 has 12 amino acids. Germline V gene data show CDR1 as SQVTM and CDR2 as ANQGSEA. From whole blood, total RNA was isolated without any sorting of T cells. The sequenced material came from blood. This TCR derives from a human donor with ulcerative colitis or Crohn's disease, or a healthy co-twin of an affected twin (not recorded which). The J gene is TRBJ2-7, the V gene TRBV29-1; TCRdb indicates TRBD1, and absent DNA this call remains unverified. The CDR3 reads CSVVTHRDEQYF.